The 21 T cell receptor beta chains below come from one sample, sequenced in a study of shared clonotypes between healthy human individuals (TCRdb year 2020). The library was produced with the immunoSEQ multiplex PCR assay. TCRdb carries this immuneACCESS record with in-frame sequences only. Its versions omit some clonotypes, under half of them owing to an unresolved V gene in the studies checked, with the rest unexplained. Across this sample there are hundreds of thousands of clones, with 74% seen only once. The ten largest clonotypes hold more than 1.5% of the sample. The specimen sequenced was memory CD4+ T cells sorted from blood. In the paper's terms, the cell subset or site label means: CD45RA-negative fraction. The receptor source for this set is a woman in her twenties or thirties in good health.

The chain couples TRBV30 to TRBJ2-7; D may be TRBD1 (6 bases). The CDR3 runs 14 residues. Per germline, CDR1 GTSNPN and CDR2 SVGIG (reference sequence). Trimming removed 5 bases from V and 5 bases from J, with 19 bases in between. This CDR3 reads CAWQFSGASHEQYF. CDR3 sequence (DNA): TGTGCCTGGCAGTTCTCAGGGGCGTCCCACGAGCAGTACTTC.

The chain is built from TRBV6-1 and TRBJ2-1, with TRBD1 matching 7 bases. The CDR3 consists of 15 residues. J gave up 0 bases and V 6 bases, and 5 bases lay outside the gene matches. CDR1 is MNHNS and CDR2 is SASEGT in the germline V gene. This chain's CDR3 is CASRKDRDSYNEQFF. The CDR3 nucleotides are TGTGCCAGCAGGAAAGACAGGGACTCCTACAATGAGCAGTTCTTC.

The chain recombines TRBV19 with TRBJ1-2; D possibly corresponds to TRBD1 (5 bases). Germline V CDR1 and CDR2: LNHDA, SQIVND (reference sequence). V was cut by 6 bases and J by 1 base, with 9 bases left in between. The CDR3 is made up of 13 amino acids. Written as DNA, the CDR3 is TGTGCCAGTAGCGACAGATTTAACTATGGCTACACCTTC. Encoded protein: CASSDRFNYGYTF.

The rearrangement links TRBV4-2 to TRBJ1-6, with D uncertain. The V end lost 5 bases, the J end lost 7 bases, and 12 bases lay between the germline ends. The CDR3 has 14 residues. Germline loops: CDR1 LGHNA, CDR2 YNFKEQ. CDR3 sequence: CASSGTRENSPLHF. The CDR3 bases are TGTGCCAGCAGCGGCACCCGGGAGAATTCACCCCTCCACTTT.

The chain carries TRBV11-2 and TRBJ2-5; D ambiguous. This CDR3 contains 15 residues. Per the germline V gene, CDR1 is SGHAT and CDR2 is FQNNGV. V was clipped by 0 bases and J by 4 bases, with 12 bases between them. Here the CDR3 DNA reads TGTGCCAGCAGCTTAGAACTCGGACCAACAGAGACCCAGTACTTC. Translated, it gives CASSLELGPTETQYF. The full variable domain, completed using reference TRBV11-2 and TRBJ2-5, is EAGVAQSPRYKIIEKRQSVAFWCNPISGHATLYWYQQILGQGPKLLIQFQNNGVVDDSQLPKDRFSAERLKGVDSTLKIQPAKLEDSAVYLCASSLELGPTETQYFGPGTRLLVL.

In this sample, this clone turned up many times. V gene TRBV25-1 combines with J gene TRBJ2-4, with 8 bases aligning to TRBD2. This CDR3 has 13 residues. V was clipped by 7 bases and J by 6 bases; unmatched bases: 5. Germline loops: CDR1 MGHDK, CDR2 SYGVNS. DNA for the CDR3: TGTGCCAGCACAACTAGCGGAGCAAACATTCAGTACTTC. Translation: CASTTSGANIQYF.

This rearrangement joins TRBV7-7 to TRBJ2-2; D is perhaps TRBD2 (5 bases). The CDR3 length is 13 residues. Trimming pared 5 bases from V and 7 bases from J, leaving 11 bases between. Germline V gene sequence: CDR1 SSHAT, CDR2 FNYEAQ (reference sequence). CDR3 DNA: TGTGCCAGCAGCCCGCTAGCTGGCGGGGAGCTGTTTTTT. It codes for CASSPLAGGELFF.

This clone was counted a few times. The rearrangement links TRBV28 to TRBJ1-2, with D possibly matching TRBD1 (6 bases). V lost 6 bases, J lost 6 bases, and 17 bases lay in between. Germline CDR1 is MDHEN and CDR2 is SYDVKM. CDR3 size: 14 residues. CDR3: CASRESTGSNGYTF. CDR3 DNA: TGTGCCAGCAGGGAGTCAACAGGGTCAAATGGCTACACCTTC.

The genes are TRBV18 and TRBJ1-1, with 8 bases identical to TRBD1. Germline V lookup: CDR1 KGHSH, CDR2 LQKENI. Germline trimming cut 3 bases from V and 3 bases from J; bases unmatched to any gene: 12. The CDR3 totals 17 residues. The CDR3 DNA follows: TGTGCCAGCTCACCCAATAGACAGGGGCCGCGCCACACTGAAGCTTTCTTT. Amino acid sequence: CASSPNRQGPRHTEAFF.

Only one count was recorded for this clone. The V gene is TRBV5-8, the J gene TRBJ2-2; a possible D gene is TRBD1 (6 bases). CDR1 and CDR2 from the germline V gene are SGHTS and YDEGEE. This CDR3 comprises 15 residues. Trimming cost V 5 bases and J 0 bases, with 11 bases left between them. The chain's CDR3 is CASSSGTTNTGELFF. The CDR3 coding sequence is TGTGCCAGCAGTTCCGGGACAACGAACACCGGGGAGCTGTTTTTT.

The CDR3 bases are TGTGCCAGCAGTGGACAGCGCGAAAAACTGTTTTTT. This encodes CASSGQREKLFF. The V call is TRBV28, the J call TRBJ1-4, with a possible D match to TRBD1 (6 bases). Trimming removed 5 bases from V and 8 bases from J, with 9 bases in between. This CDR3 is built from 12 residues. CDR1 MDHEN and CDR2 SYDVKM come from the germline V gene.

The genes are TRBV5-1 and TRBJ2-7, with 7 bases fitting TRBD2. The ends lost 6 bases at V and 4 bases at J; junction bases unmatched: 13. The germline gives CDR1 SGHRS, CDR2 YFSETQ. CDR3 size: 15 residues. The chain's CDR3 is CASKNQAGNLYEQYF. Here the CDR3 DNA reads TGCGCCAGCAAGAACCAAGCGGGAAATCTATACGAGCAGTACTTC.

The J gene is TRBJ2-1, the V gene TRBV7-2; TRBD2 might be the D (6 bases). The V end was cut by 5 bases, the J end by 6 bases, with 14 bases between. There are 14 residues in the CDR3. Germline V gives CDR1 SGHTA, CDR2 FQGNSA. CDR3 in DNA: TGTGCCAGCAGCCCCCACGCGGGGCCCAATGAGCAGTTCTTC. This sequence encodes CASSPHAGPNEQFF.

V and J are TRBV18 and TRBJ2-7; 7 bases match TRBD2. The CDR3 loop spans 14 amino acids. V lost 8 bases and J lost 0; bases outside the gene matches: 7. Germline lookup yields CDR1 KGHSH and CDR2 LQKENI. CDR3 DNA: TGTGCCAGCGCCGGGACGGGGGGCTCCTACGAGCAGTACTTC. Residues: CASAGTGGSYEQYF.

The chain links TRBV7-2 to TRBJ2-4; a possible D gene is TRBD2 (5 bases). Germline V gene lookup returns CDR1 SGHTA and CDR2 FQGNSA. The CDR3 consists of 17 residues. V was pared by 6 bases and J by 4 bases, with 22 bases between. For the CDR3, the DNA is TGTGCCAGCAGATTACTAGGGTTGCGCGAGGGAAAAAACATTCAGTACTTC. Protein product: CASRLLGLREGKNIQYF.

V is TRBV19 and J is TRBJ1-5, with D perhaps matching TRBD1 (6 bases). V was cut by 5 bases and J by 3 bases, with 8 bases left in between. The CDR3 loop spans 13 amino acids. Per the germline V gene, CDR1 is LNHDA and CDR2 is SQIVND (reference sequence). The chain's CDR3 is CASSGQNNQPQHF. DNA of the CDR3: TGTGCCAGTAGTGGACAGAACAATCAGCCCCAGCATTTT.

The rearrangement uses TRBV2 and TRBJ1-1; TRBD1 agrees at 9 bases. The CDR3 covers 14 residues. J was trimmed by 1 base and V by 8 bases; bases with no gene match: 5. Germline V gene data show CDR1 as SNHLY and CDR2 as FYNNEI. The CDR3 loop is CASARGQGNTEAFF. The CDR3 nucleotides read TGTGCCAGCGCCCGGGGACAGGGGAACACTGAAGCTTTCTTT.

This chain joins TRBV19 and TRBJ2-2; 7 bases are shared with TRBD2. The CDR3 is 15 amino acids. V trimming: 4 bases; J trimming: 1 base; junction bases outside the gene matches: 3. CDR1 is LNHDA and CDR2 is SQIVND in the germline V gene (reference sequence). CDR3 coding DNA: TGTGCCAGTAGTACTAGCGGAATGAACACCGGGGAGCTGTTTTTT. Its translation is CASSTSGMNTGELFF.

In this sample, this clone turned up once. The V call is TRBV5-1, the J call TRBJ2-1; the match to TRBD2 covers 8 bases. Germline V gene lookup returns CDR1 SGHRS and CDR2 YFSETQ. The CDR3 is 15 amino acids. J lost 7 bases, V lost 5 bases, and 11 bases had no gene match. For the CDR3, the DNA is TGCGCCAGCAGGAAACGGGAGGGCCGTATAAATGAGCAGTTCTTC. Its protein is CASRKREGRINEQFF.

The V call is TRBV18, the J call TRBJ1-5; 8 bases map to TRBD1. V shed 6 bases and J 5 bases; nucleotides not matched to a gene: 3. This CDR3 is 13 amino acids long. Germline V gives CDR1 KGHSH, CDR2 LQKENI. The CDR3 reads CASSSGGDQPQHF. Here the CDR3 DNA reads TGTGCCAGCTCCTCAGGGGGCGATCAGCCCCAGCATTTT.

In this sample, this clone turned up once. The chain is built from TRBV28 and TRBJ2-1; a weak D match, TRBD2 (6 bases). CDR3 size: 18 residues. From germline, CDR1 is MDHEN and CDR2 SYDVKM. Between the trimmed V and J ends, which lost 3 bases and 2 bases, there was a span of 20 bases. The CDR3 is CASSLWASVISTYNEQFF. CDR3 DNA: TGTGCCAGCAGTTTGTGGGCTAGCGTCATCAGTACCTACAATGAGCAGTTCTTC.